This T cell receptor beta chain was sequenced in a study of blood T cell repertoires in COVID-19. Overall study context: Sites across the United States, Italy and Spain contributed samples from acute and convalescent COVID-19.

The protocol was immunoSEQ multiplex PCR, while the TCRdb copy is restricted to in-frame clones and leaves out a portion. The repertoire holds some 220,000 clones, 75% to 90% seen once, with about 4% in the top ten. The participants were between roughly 18 and 89 years old and came from 24 US areas. The CDR3 consists of 11 residues. Trimming took off 3 bases at V and 4 bases at J, with 4 bases between the two ends. Germline V gives CDR1 ENHRY, CDR2 SYGVKD. This clone has only one observation. Sequences were obtained from PBMCs or T cells enriched from blood (not recorded which). The gene calls are TRBV10-3 and TRBJ2-7; unclear D gene. This TCR was recovered from a woman aged 40 to 49 with acute COVID-19. The CDR3 DNA reads as TGTGCCATCAGTGAAACATACGAGCAGTACTTC. Protein: CAISETYEQYF.